This TCR beta chain was captured by sequencing in a study of CD8 T cells in Susac syndrome. In the study overall: Sequenced Susac syndrome patients included over 5 with clinically active disease and eight in remission.

Germline CDR1 LGHDT, CDR2 YNNKEL (reference sequence). V lost 0 bases to trimming and J lost 0 bases, with 14 bases between them. CDR3 size: 18 residues. The RNA input was about 0.45 to 1 ug, and it was reverse transcribed with random hexamers. Amplification of TCR beta CDR3 by immunoSEQ multiplex PCR spanned 54 Vbeta and 13 Jbeta. TCRdb re-called the immunoSEQ multiplex PCR reads with MiXCR, one entry per CDR3 protein. The table lists roughly 200,000 distinct CDR3 sequences, roughly 90% of them singletons. In Susac syndrome patients, recently defined diagnostic criteria for definite or probable disease were met. While CD8+ and CD4+ T cells were isolated negatively, TEMRA cells were enriched by FACS.

The chain is built from TRBV3-1 and TRBJ1-4; possible D gene TRBD1, 5 bases. The sample consisted of CD4+ T cells from PBMCs. The TCR was taken from a human donor with Susac syndrome. The CDR3 sequence is CASSQDHQGAATNEKLFF. The CDR3 DNA follows: TGTGCCAGCAGCCAAGATCATCAGGGCGCTGCAACTAATGAAAAACTGTTTTTT.